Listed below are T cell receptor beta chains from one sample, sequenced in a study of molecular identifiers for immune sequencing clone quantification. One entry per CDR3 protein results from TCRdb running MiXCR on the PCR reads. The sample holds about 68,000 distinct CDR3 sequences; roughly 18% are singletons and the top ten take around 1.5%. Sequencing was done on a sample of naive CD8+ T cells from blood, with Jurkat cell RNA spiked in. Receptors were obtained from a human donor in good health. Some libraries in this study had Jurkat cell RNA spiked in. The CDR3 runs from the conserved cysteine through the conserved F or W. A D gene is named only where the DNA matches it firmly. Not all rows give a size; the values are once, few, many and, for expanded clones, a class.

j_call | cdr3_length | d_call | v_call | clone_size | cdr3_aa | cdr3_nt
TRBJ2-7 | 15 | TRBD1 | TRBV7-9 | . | CASSLGQGLVYEQYF | TGTGCCAGCAGCTTGGGACAGGGTCTCGTCTACGAGCAGTACTTC
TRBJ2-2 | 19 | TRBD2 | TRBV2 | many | CASSEFRTSGIANTGELFF | TGTGCCAGCAGTGAATTCCGGACTAGCGGGATCGCGAACACCGGGGAGCTGTTTTTT
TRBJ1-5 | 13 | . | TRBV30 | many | CAWSLQADQPQHF | TGTGCCTGGAGTCTTCAGGCCGATCAGCCCCAGCATTTT
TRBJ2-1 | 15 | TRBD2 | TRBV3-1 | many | CASSQGLAGVHEQFF | TGTGCCAGCAGCCAGGGGCTAGCGGGAGTACATGAGCAGTTCTTC
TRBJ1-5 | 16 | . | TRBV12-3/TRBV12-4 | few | CASNQRWGEWNQPQHF | TGTGCCAGCAACCAACGCTGGGGTGAGTGGAATCAGCCCCAGCATTTT
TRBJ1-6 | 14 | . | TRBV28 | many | CASSQRQYNSPLHF | TGTGCCAGCAGTCAGCGACAGTATAATTCACCCCTCCACTTT
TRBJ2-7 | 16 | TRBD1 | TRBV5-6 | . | CASSLAGTGSEDEQYF | TGTGCCAGCAGCTTGGCCGGGACAGGGAGCGAGGACGAGCAGTACTTC
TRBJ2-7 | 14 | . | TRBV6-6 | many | CASSSARGATEQYF | TGTGCCAGCAGTTCCGCCCGTGGGGCCACCGAGCAGTACTTC
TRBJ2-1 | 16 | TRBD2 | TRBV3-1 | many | CASSQDLAASYNEQFF | TGTGCCAGCAGCCAAGATCTAGCGGCCTCCTACAATGAGCAGTTCTTC
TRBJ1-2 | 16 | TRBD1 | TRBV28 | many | CASNLAGDRMDYGYTF | TGTGCCAGCAACCTAGCTGGGGACAGGATGGACTATGGCTACACCTTC
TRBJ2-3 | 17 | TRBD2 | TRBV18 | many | CASSPPRLAGGPPTQYF | TGTGCCAGCTCACCACCGCGGCTAGCGGGAGGTCCACCTACGCAGTATTTT
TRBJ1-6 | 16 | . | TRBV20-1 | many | CSARDRGSPYNSPLHF | TGCAGTGCTAGAGATCGGGGGTCCCCTTATAATTCACCCCTCCACTTT
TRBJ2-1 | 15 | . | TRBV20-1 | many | CSARDPGWSYNEQFF | TGCAGTGCTAGAGATCCCGGGTGGTCCTACAATGAGCAGTTCTTC
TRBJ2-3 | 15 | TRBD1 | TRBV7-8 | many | CASSTRQGRPDTQYF | TGTGCCAGCAGCACCAGACAGGGTCGCCCAGATACGCAGTATTTT
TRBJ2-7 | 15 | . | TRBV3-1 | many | CASSQLVFRSYEQYF | TGTGCCAGCAGCCAACTCGTCTTCCGCTCCTACGAGCAGTACTTC
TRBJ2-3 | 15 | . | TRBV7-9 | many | CASSLVSPSTDTQYF | TGTGCCAGCAGCTTAGTGAGTCCTAGCACAGATACGCAGTATTTT
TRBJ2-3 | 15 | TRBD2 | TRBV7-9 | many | CASSFSSGDRDTQYF | TGTGCCAGCAGTTTTTCTAGCGGGGATCGGGATACGCAGTATTTT
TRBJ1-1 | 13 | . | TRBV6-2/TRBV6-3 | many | CASSWTTNTEAFF | TGTGCCAGCAGTTGGACAACTAACACTGAAGCTTTCTTT
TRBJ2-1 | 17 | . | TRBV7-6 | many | CASSLGSQGGSYNEQFF | TGTGCCAGCAGCTTAGGTTCCCAGGGGGGCTCCTACAATGAGCAGTTCTTC
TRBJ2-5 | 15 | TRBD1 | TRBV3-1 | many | CASSGTGMSGETQYF | TGTGCCAGCAGCGGGACAGGGATGAGTGGAGAGACCCAGTACTTC
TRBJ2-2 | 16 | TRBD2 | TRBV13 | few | CASSLLAGRATGELFF | TGTGCCAGCAGCTTATTAGCCGGGAGGGCCACCGGGGAGCTGTTTTTT
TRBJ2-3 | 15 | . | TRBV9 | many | CASSSQSPGTDTQYF | TGTGCCAGCAGCTCCCAAAGTCCCGGGACAGATACGCAGTATTTT
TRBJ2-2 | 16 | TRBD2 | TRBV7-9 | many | CASSTLSSGNTGELFF | TGTGCCAGCAGCACGTTGTCTAGCGGGAACACCGGGGAGCTGTTTTTT
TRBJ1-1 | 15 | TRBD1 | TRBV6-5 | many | CASSSGQGWNTEAFF | TGTGCCAGCAGTTCCGGACAGGGCTGGAACACTGAAGCTTTCTTT
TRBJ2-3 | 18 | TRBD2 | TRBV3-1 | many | CASSPGASGSHSTDTQYF | TGTGCCAGCAGCCCAGGGGCTAGCGGGAGCCATAGCACAGATACGCAGTATTTT